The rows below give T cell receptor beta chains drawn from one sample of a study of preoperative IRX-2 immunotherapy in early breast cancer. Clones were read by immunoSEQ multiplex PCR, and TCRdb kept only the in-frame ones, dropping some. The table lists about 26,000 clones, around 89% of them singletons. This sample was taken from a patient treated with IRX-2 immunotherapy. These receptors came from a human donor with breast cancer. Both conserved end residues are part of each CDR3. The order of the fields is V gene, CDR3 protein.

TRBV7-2 CASSLAGGGRIAGEQFF
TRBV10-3 CAINTQGPNEKLFF
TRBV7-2 CASSLALGNTEAFF
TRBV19 CASSIRGQGSGYTF
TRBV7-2 CASSSRWGKEQYF
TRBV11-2 CASSFAGSKDTQYF
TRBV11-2 CASSLDPDRGLGYTF
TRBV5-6 CASSPGTEASDEQYF
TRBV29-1 CSVVAGNTGELFF
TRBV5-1 CASSRWTGSLRVSYNEQFF
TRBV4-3 CASSQAGTGNGYTF
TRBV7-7 CASSRGPQETQYF
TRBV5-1 CASSLVGSNRQFF
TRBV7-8 CASSPRRDRSREKLFF
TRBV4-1 CASSQEKADGNTIYF
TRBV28 CASNGQGGVSEQFF
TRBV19 CASSRTGMNTEAFF
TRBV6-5 CASSYAGGNTEAFF
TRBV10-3 CAIMVSHLSGNTIYF
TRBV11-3 CASSLGAWGGSYNEQFF
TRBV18 CASSNDRDEQYF
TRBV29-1 CSVVDSNQPQHF
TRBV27 CASSSMQGSYNEQFF
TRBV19 CASTATGTGVPYEQYF
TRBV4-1 CASSQETGGTQPQHF
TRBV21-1 CASSKHLGPRQPQHF
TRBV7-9 CASSAQGGSGTGFSYEQYF
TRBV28 CASSTTGVTGELFF
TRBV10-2 CASNPGQHPTETQYF
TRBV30 CAWSVLGAHYEQYF
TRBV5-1 CASSLVLAGGVDTQYF
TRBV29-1 CSVSSKGLDTQYF
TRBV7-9 CASSPSGGANYGYTF
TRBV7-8 CAIGPEIRGIETQYF
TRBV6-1 CASSEVGGGEQYF
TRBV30 CAWSVRETQYF
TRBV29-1 CSVEVGAGTQYF
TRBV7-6 CASSASVTYEQYF
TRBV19 CASRQGANRYNTGELFF